Listed below are T cell receptor beta chains from one sample, sequenced in a study of PD-L1 blockade in urothelial cancer. Assay: immunoSEQ multiplex PCR; the TCRdb copy retains only in-frame clones and omits some. In the table there are around 130,000 clones, approximately 88% of which are singletons. Sequencing was performed on PBMCs, taken around atezolizumab (anti-PD-L1) treatment. These receptors all stem from a man between 45 and 60 years old with urothelial cancer. CDR3s include the opening cysteine and the closing phenylalanine or tryptophan. Some rows have no size entry. The others give once, few or many, or a class for an expanded clone.

j_call: TRBJ2-3; v_call: TRBV2; clone_size: -; cdr3_aa: CASSTRADTQYF
j_call: TRBJ1-4; v_call: TRBV2; clone_size: -; cdr3_aa: CASMRSKGQTNEKLFF
j_call: TRBJ2-1; v_call: TRBV5-8; clone_size: -; cdr3_aa: CASSGTGGYNEQFF
j_call: TRBJ2-1; v_call: TRBV6-1; clone_size: -; cdr3_aa: CASSEGPSVGEQFF
j_call: TRBJ1-3; v_call: TRBV30; clone_size: few; cdr3_aa: CAWSVRGSSGNTIYF
j_call: TRBJ1-3; v_call: TRBV25-1; clone_size: -; cdr3_aa: CASSESNSGNTIYF
j_call: TRBJ1-3; v_call: TRBV28; clone_size: -; cdr3_aa: CASMGALSGNTIYF
j_call: TRBJ2-5; v_call: TRBV19; clone_size: -; cdr3_aa: CASSAQGAHRVQYF
j_call: TRBJ1-2; v_call: TRBV28; clone_size: -; cdr3_aa: CASSFRRAVGYTF
j_call: TRBJ1-1; v_call: TRBV28; clone_size: few; cdr3_aa: CASNTLTTGNTEAFF
j_call: TRBJ2-7; v_call: TRBV6-1; clone_size: -; cdr3_aa: CAVSAAFGEQYF
j_call: TRBJ2-3; v_call: TRBV7-3; clone_size: -; cdr3_aa: CASSLTFERVAVDTQYF
j_call: TRBJ2-7; v_call: TRBV9; clone_size: -; cdr3_aa: CASSVEGVGEQYF
j_call: TRBJ2-3; v_call: TRBV28; clone_size: -; cdr3_aa: CASDLAGGLDTQYF
j_call: TRBJ2-3; v_call: TRBV15; clone_size: -; cdr3_aa: CATQQGAADTQYF
j_call: TRBJ2-7; v_call: TRBV29-1; clone_size: -; cdr3_aa: CSVESGSSYEQYF
j_call: TRBJ1-1; v_call: TRBV5-1; clone_size: few; cdr3_aa: CASSQCWDSRCDTEAFF
j_call: TRBJ1-2; v_call: TRBV11-2; clone_size: -; cdr3_aa: CASSLDRGYYGYTF
j_call: TRBJ2-7; v_call: TRBV9; clone_size: -; cdr3_aa: CASSRTSGGVYEQYF
j_call: TRBJ2-3; v_call: TRBV30; clone_size: -; cdr3_aa: CAWSRGGVYSTDTQYF
j_call: TRBJ1-2; v_call: TRBV5-1; clone_size: -; cdr3_aa: CASSVPQGSYGYTF
j_call: TRBJ1-3; v_call: TRBV28; clone_size: -; cdr3_aa: CASGGGAKFPIYF
j_call: TRBJ2-7; v_call: TRBV27; clone_size: -; cdr3_aa: CASSQRTGTSGSFTAYEQYF
j_call: TRBJ2-2; v_call: TRBV18; clone_size: -; cdr3_aa: CASSPMLASNTGELFF
j_call: TRBJ1-6; v_call: TRBV18; clone_size: -; cdr3_aa: CASSPTPGYNSPLHF
j_call: TRBJ2-1; v_call: TRBV5-8; clone_size: -; cdr3_aa: CASSLLRDFYNEQFF
j_call: TRBJ2-7; v_call: TRBV6-5; clone_size: -; cdr3_aa: CASSYRAGGPYEQYF
j_call: TRBJ2-1; v_call: TRBV11-2; clone_size: few; cdr3_aa: CASSLGQGNRRNEQFF
j_call: TRBJ1-1; v_call: TRBV6-1; clone_size: -; cdr3_aa: CASSRTGSTEAFF
j_call: TRBJ2-7; v_call: TRBV28; clone_size: medium-sized; cdr3_aa: CASSLLGGSLYEQYF
j_call: TRBJ1-4; v_call: TRBV7-6; clone_size: few; cdr3_aa: CASSRQTGTNEKLFF
j_call: TRBJ1-3; v_call: TRBV28; clone_size: -; cdr3_aa: CARRWGQGGGNTIYF
j_call: TRBJ2-5; v_call: TRBV27; clone_size: -; cdr3_aa: CASSYAGEETQYF
j_call: TRBJ2-1; v_call: TRBV10-2; clone_size: -; cdr3_aa: CASSDRLAGPYNEQFF
j_call: TRBJ1-2; v_call: TRBV30; clone_size: once; cdr3_aa: CAWRGLGPYGYTF
j_call: TRBJ2-1; v_call: TRBV28; clone_size: -; cdr3_aa: CASSLYNEQFF
j_call: TRBJ2-7; v_call: TRBV10-3; clone_size: -; cdr3_aa: CAISDTYEQYF